The clone carrying this T cell receptor beta chain showed up just once. The record originates from a study of regulatory T cells in long-lasting Graves disease. Arm-PCR of CDR3 regions with iRepertoire HTBI primers generated TCR beta libraries. TCRdb recomputed calls from the multiplex PCR reads with MiXCR, one row per CDR3 protein. The sample yields 400,000 to 600,000 distinct CDR3 sequences, roughly 21% seen once. After removal of 3 bases from V and 4 bases from J, the junction contained 7 bases not matched to a gene. The CDR3 has 16 amino acids. Germline CDR1 reads DFQATT; CDR2 reads SNEGSKA (reference sequence). The sample's time point: persistent/refractory GD, antithyroid drugs over 5 years with positive TRAb. Generation of the TCR library employed RNA extracted from PBMCs.

The TCR was taken from a female donor with Graves disease. The material sequenced was peripheral blood mononuclear cells (PBMCs), taken when the disease was refractory, from a patient treated with antithyroid drugs. The V call is TRBV20-1, the J call TRBJ2-3, with TRBD2 matching over 13 bases. The CDR3 sequence is CSASSLAGGLADTQYF. In DNA form, the CDR3 reads TGCAGTGCTAGCTCACTAGCGGGGGGGCTCGCAGATACGCAGTATTTT.